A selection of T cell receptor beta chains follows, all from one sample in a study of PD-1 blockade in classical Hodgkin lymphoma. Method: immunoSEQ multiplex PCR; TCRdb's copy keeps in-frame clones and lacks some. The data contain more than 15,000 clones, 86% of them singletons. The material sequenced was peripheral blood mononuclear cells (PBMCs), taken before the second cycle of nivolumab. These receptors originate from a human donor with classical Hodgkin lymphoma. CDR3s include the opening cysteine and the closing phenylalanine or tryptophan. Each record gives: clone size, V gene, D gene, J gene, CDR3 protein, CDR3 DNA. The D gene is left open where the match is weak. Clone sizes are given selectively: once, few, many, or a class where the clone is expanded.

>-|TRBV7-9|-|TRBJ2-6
CASRPPSSGANVLTF
TGTGCCAGCAGACCACCAAGCTCTGGGGCCAACGTCCTGACTTTC
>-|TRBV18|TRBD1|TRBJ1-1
CASSPARTGGASMNTEAFF
TGTGCCAGCTCACCAGCCAGGACAGGGGGCGCATCTATGAACACTGAAGCTTTCTTT
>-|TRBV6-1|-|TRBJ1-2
CATVSGWGDYGYTF
TGTGCCACCGTTTCAGGGTGGGGAGACTATGGCTACACCTTC
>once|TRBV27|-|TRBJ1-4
CASSLWAGSNEKLFF
TGTGCCAGCAGTTTATGGGCCGGGTCTAATGAAAAACTGTTTTTT
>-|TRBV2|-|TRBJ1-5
CASSRLEIQPQHF
TGTGCCAGCAGCAGGCTGGAAATTCAGCCCCAGCATTTT
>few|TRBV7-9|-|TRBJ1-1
CASSSRVGAEAFF
TGTGCCAGCAGCTCCCGAGTGGGGGCTGAAGCTTTCTTT
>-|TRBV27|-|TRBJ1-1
CASSSRWGGGRGTEAFF
TGTGCCAGCAGTTCTCGGTGGGGAGGGGGGCGCGGGACTGAAGCTTTCTTT
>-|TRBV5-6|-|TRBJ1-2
CASSLGTLNYGYTF
TGTGCCAGCAGCTTGGGCACTTTGAACTATGGCTACACCTTC
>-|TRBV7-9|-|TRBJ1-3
CASSLMGRGNTIYF
TGTGCCAGCAGCTTAATGGGACGAGGAAACACCATATATTTT
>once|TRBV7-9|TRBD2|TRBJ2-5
CASSLDLAGAETQYF
TGTGCCAGCAGCTTAGACCTAGCGGGGGCAGAGACCCAGTACTTC
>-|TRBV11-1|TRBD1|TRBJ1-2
CASSLERLGQFGDGYTF
TGTGCCAGCAGCTTAGAAAGACTGGGACAGTTCGGTGATGGCTACACCTTC
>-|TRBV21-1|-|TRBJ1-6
CASRQINYNSPLHF
TGTGCCAGCAGACAAATCAACTATAATTCACCCCTCCACTTT
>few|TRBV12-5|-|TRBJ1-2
CASGSGGGGGYTF
TGTGCTAGTGGTTCCGGGGGCGGAGGGGGCTACACCTTC
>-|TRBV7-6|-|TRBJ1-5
CASSLWPAPGQPQHF
TGTGCCAGCAGCTTATGGCCCGCCCCCGGGCAGCCCCAGCATTTT
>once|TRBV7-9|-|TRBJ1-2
CASSLVGGGYTF
TGTGCCAGCAGCTTAGTGGGTGGCGGCTACACCTTC
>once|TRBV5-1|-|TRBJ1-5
CASSPGGVGNQPQHF
TGCGCCAGCAGCCCCGGGGGGGTAGGAAATCAGCCCCAGCATTTT
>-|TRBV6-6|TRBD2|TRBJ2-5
CASSPTSGGTQYF
TGTGCCAGCAGCCCAACTAGCGGGGGGACCCAGTACTTC
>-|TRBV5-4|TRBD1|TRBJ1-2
CASSPDRVYGYTF
TGTGCCAGCAGCCCGGACAGGGTCTATGGCTACACCTTC
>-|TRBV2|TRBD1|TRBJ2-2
CASRTVDRGLYTGELFF
TGTGCCAGCAGGACCGTGGACAGGGGGCTCTACACCGGGGAGCTGTTTTTT
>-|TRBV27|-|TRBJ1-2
CASSLKGRVRGYTF
TGTGCCAGCAGTTTAAAGGGCAGGGTTAGGGGCTACACCTTC
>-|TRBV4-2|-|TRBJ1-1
CASSQDYPPNTEAFF
TGTGCCAGCAGCCAAGATTACCCCCCGAACACTGAAGCTTTCTTT
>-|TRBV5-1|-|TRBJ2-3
CASSLQAVSTDTQYF
TGCGCCAGCAGCTTGCAAGCGGTGAGCACAGATACGCAGTATTTT
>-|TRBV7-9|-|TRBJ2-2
CASSRRENTGELFF
TGTGCCAGCAGCCGGCGGGAGAACACCGGGGAGCTGTTTTTT
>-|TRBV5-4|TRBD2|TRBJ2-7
CASSLVLAGTFSYEQYF
TGTGCCAGCAGCTTGGTTCTAGCGGGGACCTTCTCCTACGAGCAGTACTTC
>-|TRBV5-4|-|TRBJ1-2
CASSLGGSIAYGYTF
TGTGCCAGCAGCTTGGGGGGTAGTATAGCCTATGGCTACACCTTC
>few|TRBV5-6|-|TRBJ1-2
CASSLARGTAYGYTF
TGTGCCAGCAGCTTGGCCAGAGGGACCGCCTATGGCTACACCTTC
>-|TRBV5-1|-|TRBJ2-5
CASRQGSQETQYF
TGCGCCAGCAGGCAGGGCTCCCAAGAGACCCAGTACTTC
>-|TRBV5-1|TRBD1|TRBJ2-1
CASSLEAGGSYNEQFF
TGCGCCAGCAGCTTGGAGGCAGGGGGCTCCTACAATGAGCAGTTCTTC
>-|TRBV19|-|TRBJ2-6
CASTGFAGANVLTF
TGTGCCAGTACAGGGTTTGCCGGGGCCAACGTCCTGACTTTC
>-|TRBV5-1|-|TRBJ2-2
CASSLDPGGRTGELFF
TGCGCCAGCAGCTTGGATCCGGGGGGCCGCACCGGGGAGCTGTTTTTT
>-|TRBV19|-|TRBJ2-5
CASRSRGWETQYF
TGTGCCAGTAGATCGAGGGGCTGGGAGACCCAGTACTTC
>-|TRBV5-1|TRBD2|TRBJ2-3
CASKADSGGPQDTQYF
TGCGCCAGCAAGGCCGATAGCGGGGGGCCACAAGATACGCAGTATTTT
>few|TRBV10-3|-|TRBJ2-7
CAISESTSHEQYF
TGTGCCATCAGTGAGTCGACCAGCCACGAGCAGTACTTC
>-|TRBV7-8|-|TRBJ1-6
CASRFNAGDSPLHF
TGTGCCAGCAGATTTAATGCAGGGGATTCACCCCTCCACTTT
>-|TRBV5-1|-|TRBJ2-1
CASRSSYYNEQFF
TGCGCCAGCAGGTCTAGCTATTACAATGAGCAGTTCTTC
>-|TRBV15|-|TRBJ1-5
CATSRVGPGFSNQPQHF
TGTGCCACCAGCAGAGTAGGGCCAGGGTTTAGCAATCAGCCCCAGCATTTT
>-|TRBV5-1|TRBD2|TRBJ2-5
CASSLGGGQETQYF
TGCGCCAGCAGCTTGGGCGGGGGCCAAGAGACCCAGTACTTC
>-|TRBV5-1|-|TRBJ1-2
CASSLVVGGYTF
TGCGCCAGCAGCTTGGTCGTGGGAGGCTACACCTTC
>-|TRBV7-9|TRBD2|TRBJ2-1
CASSQTSGGASEQFF
TGTGCCAGCAGCCAGACTAGCGGGGGGGCCAGTGAGCAGTTCTTC
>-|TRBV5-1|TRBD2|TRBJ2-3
CASSATLAGPTDTQYF
TGCGCCAGCAGCGCCACGCTAGCGGGGCCAACAGATACGCAGTATTTT
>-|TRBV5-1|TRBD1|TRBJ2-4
CASSLQGEAKNIQYF
TGCGCCAGCAGCTTGCAGGGGGAGGCCAAAAACATTCAGTACTTC
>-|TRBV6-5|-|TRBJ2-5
CASSYSSSNRETQYF
TGTGCCAGCAGTTACTCATCTTCAAATCGGGAGACCCAGTACTTC
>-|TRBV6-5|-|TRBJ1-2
CASSSTGGSAHGYTF
TGTGCCAGCAGCTCCACCGGGGGGTCGGCGCATGGCTACACCTTC
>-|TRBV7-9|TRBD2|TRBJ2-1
CASSLVAGGTYEQFF
TGTGCCAGCAGCTTAGTAGCGGGGGGAACCTATGAGCAGTTCTTC
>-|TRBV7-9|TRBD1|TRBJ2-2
CASSLYRGRGTGELFF
TGTGCCAGCAGCTTGTACAGGGGGCGTGGGACCGGGGAGCTGTTTTTT
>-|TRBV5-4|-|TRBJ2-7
CASTQHQGREQYF
TGTGCCAGCACGCAACATCAGGGCCGCGAGCAGTACTTC
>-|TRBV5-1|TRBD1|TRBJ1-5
CASSPGGGSGNQPQHF
TGCGCCAGCAGCCCAGGAGGGGGCAGTGGAAATCAGCCCCAGCATTTT
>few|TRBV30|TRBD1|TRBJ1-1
CAWRDRGLHAFF
TGTGCCTGGAGAGACAGGGGGCTTCATGCTTTCTTT
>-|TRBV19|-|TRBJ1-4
CASKREDRGSTNEKLFF
TGTGCCAGCAAGCGGGAGGATCGTGGGTCGACTAATGAAAAACTGTTTTTT
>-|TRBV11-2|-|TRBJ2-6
CASSLGRRAGANVLTF
TGTGCCAGCAGCTTAGGGAGGAGGGCTGGGGCCAACGTCCTGACTTTC
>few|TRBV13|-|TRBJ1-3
CASTHMSSGNTIYF
TGTGCCAGCACCCACATGAGCTCTGGAAACACCATATATTTT
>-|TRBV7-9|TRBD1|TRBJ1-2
CASSPQGVDGYTF
TGTGCCAGCAGCCCGCAGGGGGTCGATGGCTACACCTTC
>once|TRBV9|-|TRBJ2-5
CASNIGLPQETQYF
TGTGCCAGCAACATAGGACTACCCCAAGAGACCCAGTACTTC
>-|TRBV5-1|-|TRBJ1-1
CASSPVPPGTNTEAFF
TGCGCCAGCAGCCCGGTACCGCCAGGGACGAACACTGAAGCTTTCTTT